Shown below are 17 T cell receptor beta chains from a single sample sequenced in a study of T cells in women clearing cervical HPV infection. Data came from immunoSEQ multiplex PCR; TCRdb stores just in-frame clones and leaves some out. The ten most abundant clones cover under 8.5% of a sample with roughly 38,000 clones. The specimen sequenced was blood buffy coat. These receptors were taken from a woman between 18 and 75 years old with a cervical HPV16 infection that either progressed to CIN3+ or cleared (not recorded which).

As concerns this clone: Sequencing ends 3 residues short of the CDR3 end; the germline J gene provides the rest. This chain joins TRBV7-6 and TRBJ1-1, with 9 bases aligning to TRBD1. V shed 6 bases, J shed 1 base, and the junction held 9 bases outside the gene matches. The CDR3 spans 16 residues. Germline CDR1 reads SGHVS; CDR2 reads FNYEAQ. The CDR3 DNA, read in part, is TGTGCCAGCAGTACCGGGACAGGGTGGTCGAACACTGAA. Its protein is CASSTGTGWSNTE. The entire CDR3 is CASSTGTGWSNTEAFF.

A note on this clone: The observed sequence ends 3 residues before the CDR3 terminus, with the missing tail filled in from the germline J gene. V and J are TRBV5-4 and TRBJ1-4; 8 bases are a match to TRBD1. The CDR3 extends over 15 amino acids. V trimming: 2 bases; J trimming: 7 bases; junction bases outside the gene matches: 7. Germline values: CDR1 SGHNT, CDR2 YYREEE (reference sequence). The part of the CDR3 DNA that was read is TGTGCCAGCAGCTTTGGACAGGGATCAAGTGAAAAA. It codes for CASSFGQGSSEK. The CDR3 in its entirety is CASSFGQGSSEKLFF.

This chain's CDR3 is CASSLERAGSPLFF. The covered CDR3 bases are TGTGCCAGCAGCTTGGAACGGGCAGGGTCACCA. V gene TRBV5-6 combines with J gene TRBJ1-4; possible D gene TRBD1, 5 bases. From the germline J gene comes the end of the CDR3, since the read stops 3 residues before it. CDR1 is SGHDT and CDR2 is YYEEEE in the germline V gene. The CDR3 covers 14 residues.

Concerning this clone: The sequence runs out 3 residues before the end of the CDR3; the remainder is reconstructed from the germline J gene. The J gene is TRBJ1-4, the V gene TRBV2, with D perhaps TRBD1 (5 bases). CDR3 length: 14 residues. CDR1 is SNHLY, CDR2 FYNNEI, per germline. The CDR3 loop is CASSIPPKGSPLFF. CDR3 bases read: TGTGCCAGCAGTATCCCACCAAAGGGGTCACCA.

Partial CDR3 DNA: TGTGCCAGCTCAGGGGGGAGCAATCAGCCC. Translated: CASSGGSNQP. The entire CDR3 sequence reads CASSGGSNQPQHF. The gene calls are TRBV6-2 or TRBV6-3 and TRBJ1-5; 7 bases line up with TRBD1. The CDR3 is cut off 3 residues early in the read; its end comes from the germline J gene. The CDR3 has 13 amino acids. Germline CDR1 MNHEY, CDR2 SVGEGT. The V gene end was trimmed by 8 bases and the J gene end by 1 base; junction bases not matched to a gene: 2.

The CDR3 is CASSIKSGGGSPLFF. The CDR3 bases that were read are TGTGCCAGTAGTATAAAGTCAGGGGGCGGTTCACCA. The chain carries TRBV19 and TRBJ1-4, with 8 bases fitting TRBD1. The CDR3 extends 3 residues past the end of the read, so its final part is completed from the germline J gene. The CDR3 is made up of 15 amino acids. Germline values: CDR1 LNHDA, CDR2 SQIVND (reference sequence).

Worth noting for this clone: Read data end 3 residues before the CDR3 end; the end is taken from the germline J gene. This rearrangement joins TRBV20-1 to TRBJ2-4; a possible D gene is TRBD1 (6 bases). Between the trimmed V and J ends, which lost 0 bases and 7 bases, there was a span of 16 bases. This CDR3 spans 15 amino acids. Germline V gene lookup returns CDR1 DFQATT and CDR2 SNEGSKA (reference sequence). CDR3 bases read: TGCAGTGCTAGAGATGCAGGGCAGGGGTTGAACATT. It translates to CSARDAGQGLNI. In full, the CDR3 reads CSARDAGQGLNIQYF.

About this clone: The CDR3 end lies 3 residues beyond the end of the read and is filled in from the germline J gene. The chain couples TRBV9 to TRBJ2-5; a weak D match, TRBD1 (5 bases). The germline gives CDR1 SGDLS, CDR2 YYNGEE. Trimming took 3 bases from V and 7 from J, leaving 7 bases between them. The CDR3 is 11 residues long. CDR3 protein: CASSATGTQYF. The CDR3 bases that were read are TGTGCCAGCAGCGCCACAGGGACC.

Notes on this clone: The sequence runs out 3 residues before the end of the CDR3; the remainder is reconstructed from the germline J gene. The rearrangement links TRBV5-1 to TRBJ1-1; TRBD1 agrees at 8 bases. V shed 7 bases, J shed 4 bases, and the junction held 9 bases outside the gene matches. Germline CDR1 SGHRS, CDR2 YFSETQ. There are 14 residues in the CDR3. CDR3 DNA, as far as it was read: TGCGCCAGCGAGAGAACAGGGGGGGGCACTGAA. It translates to CASERTGGGTE. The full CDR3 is CASERTGGGTEAFF.

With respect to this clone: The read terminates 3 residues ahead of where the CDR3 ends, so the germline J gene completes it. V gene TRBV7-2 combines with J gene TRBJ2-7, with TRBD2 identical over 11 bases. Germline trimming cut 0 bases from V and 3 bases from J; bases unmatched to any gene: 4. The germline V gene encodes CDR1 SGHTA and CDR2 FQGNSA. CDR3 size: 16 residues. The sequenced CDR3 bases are TGTGCCAGCAGCTTAGCGCCTAGCGGGGGGATCTACGAG. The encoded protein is CASSLAPSGGIYE. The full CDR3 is CASSLAPSGGIYEQYF.

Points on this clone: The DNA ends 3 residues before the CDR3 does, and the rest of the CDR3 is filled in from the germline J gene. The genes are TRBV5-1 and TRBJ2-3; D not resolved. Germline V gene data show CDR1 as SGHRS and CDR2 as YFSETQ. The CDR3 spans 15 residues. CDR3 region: CASSLDPAEEETQYF. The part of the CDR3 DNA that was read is TGCGCCAGCAGCTTGGACCCGGCGGAAGAAGAGACG.

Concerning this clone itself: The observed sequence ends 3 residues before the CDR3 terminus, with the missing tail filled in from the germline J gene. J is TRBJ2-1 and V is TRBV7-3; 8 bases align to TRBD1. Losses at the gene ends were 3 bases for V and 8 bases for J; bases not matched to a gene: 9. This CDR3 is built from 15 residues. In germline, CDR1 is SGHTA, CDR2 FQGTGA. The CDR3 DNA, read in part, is TGTGCCAGCAGCTTGGGACAGGTGGACGTGGATGAG. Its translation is CASSLGQVDVDE. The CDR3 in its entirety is CASSLGQVDVDEQFF.

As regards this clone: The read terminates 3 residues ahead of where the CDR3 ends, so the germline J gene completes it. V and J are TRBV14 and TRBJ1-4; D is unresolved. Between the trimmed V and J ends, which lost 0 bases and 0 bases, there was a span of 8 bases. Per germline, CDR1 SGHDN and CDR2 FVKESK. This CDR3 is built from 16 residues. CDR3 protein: CASSQELGSTNEKLFF. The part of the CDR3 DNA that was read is TGTGCCAGCAGCCAAGAACTCGGGTCAACTAATGAAAAA.

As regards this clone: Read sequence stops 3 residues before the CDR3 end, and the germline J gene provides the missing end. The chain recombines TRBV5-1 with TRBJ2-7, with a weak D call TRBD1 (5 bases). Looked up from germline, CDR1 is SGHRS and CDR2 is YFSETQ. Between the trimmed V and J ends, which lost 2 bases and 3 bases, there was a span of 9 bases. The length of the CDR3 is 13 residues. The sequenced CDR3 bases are TGCGCCAGCAGCTTCGACAGTTTCTACGAG. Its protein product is CASSFDSFYE. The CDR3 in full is CASSFDSFYEQYF.

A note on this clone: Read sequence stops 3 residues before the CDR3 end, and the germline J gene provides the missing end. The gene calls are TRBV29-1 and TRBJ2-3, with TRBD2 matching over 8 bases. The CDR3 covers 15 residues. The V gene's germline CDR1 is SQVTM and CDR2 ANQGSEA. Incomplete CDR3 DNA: TGCAGCGTGAGGGGTCGGGAGGGAAGGATTGAGACG. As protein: CSVRGREGRIET. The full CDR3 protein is CSVRGREGRIETQYF.

The CDR3 loop reads CASSPRLAGESNEQFF. The sequenced CDR3 bases are TGTGCCAGCTCACCTCGCCTAGCGGGAGAATCCAATGAG. This chain uses TRBV18 with TRBJ2-1, with 10 bases lining up with TRBD2. The read ends 3 residues shy of where the CDR3 ends; the end is completed using the germline J gene. The germline V gene has CDR1 KGHSH and CDR2 LQKENI. The J segment lost 6 bases and the V segment lost 3 bases, leaving 8 bases of the junction unmatched. The CDR3 has 16 amino acids.

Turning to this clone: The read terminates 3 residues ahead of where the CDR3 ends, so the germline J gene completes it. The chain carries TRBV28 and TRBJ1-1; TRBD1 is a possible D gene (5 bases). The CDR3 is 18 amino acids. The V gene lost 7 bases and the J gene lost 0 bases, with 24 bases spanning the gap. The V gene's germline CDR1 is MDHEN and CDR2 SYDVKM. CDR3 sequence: CASTQNLYFRGMNTEAFF. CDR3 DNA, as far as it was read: TGTGCCAGCACCCAAAATTTGTATTTCCGGGGGATGAACACTGAA.